The 2 T cell receptor beta chains in this list originate from one sample, sequenced in a study of blood T cell repertoires in COVID-19 (dated by TCRdb to about 2020). Library creation used the immunoSEQ multiplex PCR assay. This immuneACCESS table, as held by TCRdb, lists in-frame sequences with V and J called but not all clones. Of the missing ones, under half trace to an unresolved V gene in checked studies; the others have no known cause. For this sample there are approximately 110,000 clones; approximately 81% appear just once. The leading ten clones occupy more than 3% of the sample. Sequenced sample: peripheral blood. The receptors were sampled from a man aged 40-55 years with acute or convalescent COVID-19.

The chain couples TRBV7-3 to TRBJ2-1, with D possibly TRBD2 on 6 matching bases. The CDR3 is 14 residues long. Trimming pared 5 bases from V and 7 bases from J, leaving 15 bases between. Germline-derived CDR1 and CDR2 are SGHTA and FQGTGA. The CDR3, as DNA: TGTGCCAGCAGCGTTAGCGGAACGGGGAATGAGCAGTTCTTC. This sequence encodes CASSVSGTGNEQFF. Full variable domain (rest looked up from reference TRBV7-3 and TRBJ2-1): GAGVSQTPSNKVTEKGKYVELRCDPISGHTALYWYRQSLGQGPEFLIYFQGTGAADDSGLPNDRFFAVRPEGSVSTLKIQRTERGDSAVYLCASSVSGTGNEQFFGPGTRLTVL.

The chain employs TRBV30 and TRBJ1-4, with D possibly being TRBD1 (6 bases). CDR3 length: 15 amino acids. The germline V gene has CDR1 GTSNPN and CDR2 SVGIG (reference sequence). The V end lost 0 bases, the J end lost 7 bases, and 15 bases lay between the germline ends. DNA of the CDR3: TGTGCCTGGAGTGTACTGGGGGCTCGGATTGAAAAACTGTTTTTT. Protein sequence: CAWSVLGARIEKLFF. The whole variable domain, remainder taken from reference TRBV30 and TRBJ1-4, is SQTIHQWPATLVQPVGSPLSLECTVEGTSNPNLYWYRQAAGRGLQLLFYSVGIGQISSEVPQNLSASRPQDRQFILSSKKLLLSDSGFYLCAWSVLGARIEKLFFGSGTQLSVL.